This T cell receptor (beta chain) is from a study of beta chain features in type 1 diabetes. The sequenced template was cDNA made from the entire isolated RNA. Assay: immunoSEQ multiplex PCR; the TCRdb copy retains only in-frame clones and omits some. The sample lists tens of thousands of clones, about two thirds seen once, with 4.2% in the top ten. The ends were cut back, 5 bases at V and 11 bases at J, with 21 bases in the middle. Germline lookup yields CDR1 SQVTM and CDR2 ANQGSEA. The CDR3 is 13 amino acids. Approximately 110 mL of blood, on average, came from one heparinised draw per donor. Without exception, sorted populations had purity beyond 95%. Study results and limitations: Insertion counts at VDJ junctions were lower in type 1 diabetes patients, who also showed more deletions there. A possible short-template PCR bias applies equally to patients and controls. The study found moderately but significantly shorter TCRB CDR3s in all four CD4+ subsets of Type 1 diabetes patients.

Remarks on this clone: The target antigen is unknown.

The sample was Tregs from blood. The chain uses TRBV29-1 and TRBJ1-1; the D gene is possibly TRBD1 (5 bases). The sequence derives from a man between 18 and 35 years old with type 1 diabetes. CDR3 sequence reads: CSVLRAGGAWAFF. DNA for the CDR3: TGCAGCGTTTTACGGGCAGGAGGGGCATGGGCTTTCTTT. Full variable domain (missing parts from reference TRBV29-1 and TRBJ1-1): SAVISQKPSRDICQRGTSLTIQCQVDSQVTMMFWYRQQPGQSLTLIATANQGSEATYESGFVIDKFPISRPNLTFSTLTVSNMSPEDSSIYLCSVLRAGGAWAFFGQGTRLTVV.